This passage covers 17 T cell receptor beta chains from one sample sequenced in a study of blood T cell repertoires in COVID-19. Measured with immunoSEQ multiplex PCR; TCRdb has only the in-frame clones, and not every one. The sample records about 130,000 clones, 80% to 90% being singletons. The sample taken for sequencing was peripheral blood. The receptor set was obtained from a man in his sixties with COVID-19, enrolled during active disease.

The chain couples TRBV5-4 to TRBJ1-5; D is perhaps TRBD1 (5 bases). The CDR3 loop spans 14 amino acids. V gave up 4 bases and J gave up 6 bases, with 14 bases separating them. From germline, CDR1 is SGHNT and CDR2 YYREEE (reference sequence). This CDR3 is CASSEQGLGQPQHF. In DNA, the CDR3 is TGTGCCAGCAGCGAGCAGGGATTGGGTCAGCCCCAGCATTTT.

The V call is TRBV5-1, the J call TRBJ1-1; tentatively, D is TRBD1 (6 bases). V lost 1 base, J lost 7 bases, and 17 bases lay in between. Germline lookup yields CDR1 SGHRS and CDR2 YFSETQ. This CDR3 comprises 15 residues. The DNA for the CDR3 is TGCGCCAGCAGCTTGTCTACCGGGACACCCTTTGAAGCTTTCTTT. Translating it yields CASSLSTGTPFEAFF.

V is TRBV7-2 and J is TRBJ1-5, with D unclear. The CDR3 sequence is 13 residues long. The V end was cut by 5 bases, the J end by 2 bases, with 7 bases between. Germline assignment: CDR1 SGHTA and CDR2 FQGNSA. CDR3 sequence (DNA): TGTGCCAGCAGCGCGCGGGGCAATCAGCCCCAGCATTTT. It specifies CASSARGNQPQHF.

As DNA, the CDR3 is TGCGCCAGCAGTGAGTCGAGAACCGGGGAGCTGTTTTTT. Translated, it gives CASSESRTGELFF. The rearrangement uses TRBV10-2 and TRBJ2-2; D is uncertain. The CDR3 has 13 amino acids. CDR1 is WSHSY, CDR2 SAAADI, per germline. V lost 0 bases and J lost 5, with 4 bases in between.

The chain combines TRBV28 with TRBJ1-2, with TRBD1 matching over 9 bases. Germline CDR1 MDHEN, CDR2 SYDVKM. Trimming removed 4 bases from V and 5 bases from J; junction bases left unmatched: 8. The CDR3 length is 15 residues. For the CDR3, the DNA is TGTGCCAGCAGTTCCTCCCGGGACAGGGCTTATGGCTACACCTTC. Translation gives CASSSSRDRAYGYTF.

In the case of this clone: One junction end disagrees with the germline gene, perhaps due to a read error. CDR3 DNA sequence: TGTGCTAGCAGCTTAGATGGACAGGGGTACGAGACCCAGTACTTC. Protein product: CASSLDGQGYETQYF. The rearrangement uses TRBV7-7 and TRBJ2-5; TRBD1 agrees at 9 bases. This CDR3 spans 15 amino acids. The germline CDR1 and CDR2 sequences are SSHAT and FNYEAQ (reference sequence).

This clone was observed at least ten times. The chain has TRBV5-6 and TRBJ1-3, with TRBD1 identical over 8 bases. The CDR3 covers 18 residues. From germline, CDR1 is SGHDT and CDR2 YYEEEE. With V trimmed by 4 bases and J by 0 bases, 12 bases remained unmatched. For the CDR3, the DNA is TGTGCCAGCAGCGCCCAGGGGGCCGGGCGGCTCTCTGGAAACACCATATATTTT. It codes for CASSAQGAGRLSGNTIYF.

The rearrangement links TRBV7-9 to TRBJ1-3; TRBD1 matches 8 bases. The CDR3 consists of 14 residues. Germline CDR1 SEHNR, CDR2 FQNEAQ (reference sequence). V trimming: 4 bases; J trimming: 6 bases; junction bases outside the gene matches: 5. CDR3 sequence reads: CASSSVGQANTIYF. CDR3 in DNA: TGTGCCAGCAGCTCCGTGGGACAGGCAAACACCATATATTTT. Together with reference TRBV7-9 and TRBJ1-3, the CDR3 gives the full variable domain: DTGVSQNPRHKITKRGQNVTFRCDPISEHNRLYWYRQTLGQGPEFLTYFQNEAQLEKSRLLSDRFSAERPKGSFSTLEIQRTEQGDSAMYLCASSSVGQANTIYFGEGSWLTVV.

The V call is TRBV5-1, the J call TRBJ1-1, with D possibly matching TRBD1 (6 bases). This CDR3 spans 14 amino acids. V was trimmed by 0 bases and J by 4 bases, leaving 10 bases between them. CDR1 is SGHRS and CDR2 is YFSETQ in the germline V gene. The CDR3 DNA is TGCGCCAGCAGCTTGGGGCAGGGGAGCACTGAAGCTTTCTTT. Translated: CASSLGQGSTEAFF.

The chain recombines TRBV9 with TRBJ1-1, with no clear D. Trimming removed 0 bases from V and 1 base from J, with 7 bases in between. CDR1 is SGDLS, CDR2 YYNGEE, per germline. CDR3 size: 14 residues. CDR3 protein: CASSVAQKNTEAFF. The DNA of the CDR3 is TGTGCCAGCAGCGTAGCACAGAAGAACACTGAAGCTTTCTTT.

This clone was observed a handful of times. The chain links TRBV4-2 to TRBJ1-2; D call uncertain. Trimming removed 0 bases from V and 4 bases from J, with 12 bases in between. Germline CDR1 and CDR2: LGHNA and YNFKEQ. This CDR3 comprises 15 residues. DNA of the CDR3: TGTGCCAGCAGCCAAGACTTCTCCAGCGGCTATGGCTACACCTTC. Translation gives CASSQDFSSGYGYTF.

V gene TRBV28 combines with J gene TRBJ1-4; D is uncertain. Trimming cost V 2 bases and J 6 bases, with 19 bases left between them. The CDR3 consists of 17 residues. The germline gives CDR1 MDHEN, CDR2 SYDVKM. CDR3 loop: CASSLPVTPLSDEKLFF. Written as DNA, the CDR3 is TGTGCCAGCAGTTTACCGGTGACACCTCTATCGGATGAAAAACTGTTTTTT.

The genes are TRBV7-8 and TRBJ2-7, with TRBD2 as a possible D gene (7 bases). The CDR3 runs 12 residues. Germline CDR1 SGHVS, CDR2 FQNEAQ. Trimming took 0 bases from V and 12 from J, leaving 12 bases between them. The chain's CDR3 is CASSLAGGGLYF. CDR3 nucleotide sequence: TGTGCCAGCAGCTTAGCGGGAGGGGGTCTGTACTTC.

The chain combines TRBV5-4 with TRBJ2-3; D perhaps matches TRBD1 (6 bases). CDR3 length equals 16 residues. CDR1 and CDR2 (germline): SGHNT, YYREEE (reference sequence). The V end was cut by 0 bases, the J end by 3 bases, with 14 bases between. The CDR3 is CASSLARGGGTDTQYF. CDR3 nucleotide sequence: TGTGCCAGCAGCTTGGCCAGGGGTGGGGGTACAGATACGCAGTATTTT. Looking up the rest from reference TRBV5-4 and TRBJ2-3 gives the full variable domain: ETGVTQSPTHLIKTRGQQVTLRCSSQSGHNTVSWYQQALGQGPQFIFQYYREEENGRGNFPPRFSGLQFPNYSSELNVNALELDDSALYLCASSLARGGGTDTQYFGPGTRLTVL.

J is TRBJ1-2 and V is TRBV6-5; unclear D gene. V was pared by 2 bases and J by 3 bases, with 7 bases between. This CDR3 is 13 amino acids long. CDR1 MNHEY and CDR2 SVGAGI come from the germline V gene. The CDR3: CASSYGQDYGYTF. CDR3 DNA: TGTGCCAGCAGTTACGGGCAGGACTATGGCTACACCTTC.

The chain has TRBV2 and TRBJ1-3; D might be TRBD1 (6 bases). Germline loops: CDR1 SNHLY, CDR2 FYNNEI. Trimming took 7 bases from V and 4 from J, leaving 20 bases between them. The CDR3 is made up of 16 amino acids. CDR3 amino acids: CASTRRGGARGNTIYF. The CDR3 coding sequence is TGTGCCAGCACCCGAAGGGGGGGCGCGAGAGGAAACACCATATATTTT.

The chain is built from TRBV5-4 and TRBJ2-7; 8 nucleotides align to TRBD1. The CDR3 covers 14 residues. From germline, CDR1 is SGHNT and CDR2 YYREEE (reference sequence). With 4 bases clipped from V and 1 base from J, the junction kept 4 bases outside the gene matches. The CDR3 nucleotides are TGTGCCAGCAGCCCGGACAGGGCGTCCTACGAGCAGTACTTC. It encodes CASSPDRASYEQYF.